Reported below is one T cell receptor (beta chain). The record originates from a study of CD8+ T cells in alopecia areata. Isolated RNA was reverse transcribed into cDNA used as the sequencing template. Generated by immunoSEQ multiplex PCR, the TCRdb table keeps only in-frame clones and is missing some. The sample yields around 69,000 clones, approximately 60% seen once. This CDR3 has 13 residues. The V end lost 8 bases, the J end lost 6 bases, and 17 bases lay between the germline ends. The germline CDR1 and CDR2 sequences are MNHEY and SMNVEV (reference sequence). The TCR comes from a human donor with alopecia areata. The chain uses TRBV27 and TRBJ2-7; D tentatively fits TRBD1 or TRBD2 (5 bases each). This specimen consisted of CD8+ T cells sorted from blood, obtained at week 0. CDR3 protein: CASSSGTAVEQYF. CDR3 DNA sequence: TGTGCCAGCTCTTCCGGGACGGCCGTCGAGCAGTACTTC.